Listed below are T cell receptor beta chains from one sample, sequenced in a study of cytomegalovirus exposure and HLA in healthy donors. The method was immunoSEQ multiplex PCR; TCRdb's version includes in-frame clones alone and lacks a portion of them. The profile shows around 170,000 clones, around 79% of them singletons. The sequencing input was PBMCs. These receptors came from a woman aged 50 to 60 in good health and CMV-seronegative. Each CDR3 is given with its conserved first and last residue. The D gene is left open where the match is weak. Expanded clones are given a class, and other clones once, few, many or no size at all.

d_call j_call v_call clone_size cdr3_length cdr3_aa cdr3_nt
- TRBJ1-1 TRBV6-5 - 12 CASSSPGGEAFF TGTGCCAGCAGTTCTCCCGGGGGTGAAGCTTTCTTT
TRBD2 TRBJ2-1 TRBV18 - 18 CASSPRLAGDNSYNEQFF TGTGCCAGCTCACCAAGACTAGCGGGAGATAACTCCTACAATGAGCAGTTCTTC
- TRBJ1-6 TRBV5-1 - 20 CASSLRPTAPLSSYNSPLHF TGCGCCAGCAGCTTGCGTCCAACCGCACCCCTGAGCTCCTATAATTCACCCCTCCACTTT
TRBD1 TRBJ1-5 TRBV9 - 13 CASSETGFQPQHF TGTGCCAGCAGCGAGACAGGGTTTCAGCCCCAGCATTTT
TRBD2 TRBJ2-2 TRBV5-1 - 16 CASSLDRGRNTGELFF TGCGCCAGCAGCTTGGATCGCGGGAGGAACACCGGGGAGCTGTTTTTT
TRBD1 TRBJ1-5 TRBV6-5 - 15 CASSYRRTGGQPQHF TGTGCCAGCAGTTACCGGAGGACAGGGGGCCAGCCCCAGCATTTT
- TRBJ2-7 TRBV25-1 - 11 CASSDSYEQYF TGTGCCAGCAGTGACTCTTACGAGCAGTACTTC
TRBD1 TRBJ2-5 TRBV19 - 14 CASSSRQGTETQYF TGTGCCAGTAGTTCGAGACAGGGTACAGAGACCCAGTACTTC
TRBD1 TRBJ1-1 TRBV14 - 17 CASSRPAGRGVLIEAFF TGTGCCAGCAGCCGCCCCGCGGGCAGGGGGGTTTTGATTGAAGCTTTCTTT
TRBD1 TRBJ2-7 TRBV19 - 15 CASSKAGQGRYEQYF TGTGCCAGTAGTAAAGCGGGACAGGGGAGGTACGAGCAGTACTTC
TRBD2 TRBJ2-7 TRBV2 - 14 CASRLAGGTYEQYF TGTGCCAGCAGACTAGCGGGGGGAACCTACGAGCAGTACTTC
- TRBJ2-7 TRBV7-2 - 13 CASSLLDSYEQYF TGTGCCAGCAGCTTACTAGACTCCTACGAGCAGTACTTC
TRBD1 TRBJ2-1 TRBV6-5 - 14 CASSGTGGYNEQFF TGTGCCAGCTCCGGGACAGGGGGCTACAATGAGCAGTTCTTC
- TRBJ2-7 TRBV5-1 - 13 CASSLAGTYEQYF TGCGCCAGCAGCTTGGCCGGGACCTACGAGCAGTACTTC
- TRBJ1-3 TRBV5-1 - 15 CASSPGTTGGNTIYF TGCGCCAGCAGCCCGGGAACTACAGGGGGAAACACCATATATTTT
TRBD1 TRBJ1-5 TRBV28 - 13 CASSFQGAVPQHF TGTGCCAGCAGTTTTCAGGGGGCGGTTCCCCAGCATTTT
TRBD2 TRBJ2-5 TRBV5-1 - 14 CASSPGLAGETQYF TGCGCCAGCAGCCCGGGACTAGCAGGAGAGACCCAGTACTTC
TRBD2 TRBJ2-1 TRBV5-6 - 16 CASSPVGGGPYNEQFF TGTGCCAGCAGCCCCGTGGGCGGGGGGCCGTACAATGAGCAGTTCTTC
TRBD2 TRBJ2-1 TRBV2 - 15 CAAAPTSFRYNEQFF TGTGCCGCTGCCCCGACTAGCTTCCGCTACAATGAGCAGTTCTTC
TRBD2 TRBJ2-7 TRBV5-4 - 13 CASSRDGSGSRYF TGTGCCAGCAGTCGGGACGGTAGCGGGAGTAGATACTTC
TRBD2 TRBJ2-7 TRBV9 - 16 CASSAGLAGPTYEQYF TGTGCCAGCAGCGCGGGACTAGCGGGACCAACCTACGAGCAGTACTTC
- TRBJ2-3 TRBV27 - 16 CASTTAWTLSTDTQYF TGTGCCAGTACTACCGCCTGGACACTAAGCACAGATACGCAGTATTTT
TRBD2 TRBJ2-5 TRBV12-5 - 16 CASGLDLAGAAETQYF TGTGCTAGTGGTTTGGACCTAGCGGGAGCTGCGGAGACCCAGTACTTC
TRBD2 TRBJ2-5 TRBV5-1 - 16 CASSFLLAGGQETQYF TGCGCCAGCAGCTTCCTACTAGCGGGGGGCCAAGAGACCCAGTACTTC
- TRBJ2-5 TRBV30 few 12 CAWSRGGETQYF TGTGCCTGGAGTAGAGGGGGAGAGACCCAGTACTTC
- TRBJ2-3 TRBV5-1 once 16 CASSLGTRTDTDTQYF TGCGCCAGCAGCCTGGGCACGCGGACAGACACAGATACGCAGTATTTT
TRBD1 TRBJ2-1 TRBV6-6 - 15 CASSKRQGAGDEQFF TGTGCCAGCAGTAAGAGACAGGGGGCGGGCGATGAGCAGTTCTTC
- TRBJ1-1 TRBV7-6 - 15 CASNPGGNGNTEAFF TGTGCCAGCAACCCCGGGGGGAATGGGAACACTGAAGCTTTCTTT
- TRBJ1-3 TRBV7-9 - 17 CASSWGDAVSSGNTIYF TGTGCCAGCAGCTGGGGGGACGCAGTTAGCTCTGGAAACACCATATATTTT
- TRBJ2-7 TRBV29-1 - 11 CSVVFSYEQYF TGCAGCGTTGTATTCTCCTACGAGCAGTACTTC
- TRBJ2-7 TRBV6-6 once 16 CASSYSRTATSYEQYF TGTGCCAGCAGTTACTCGAGGACAGCAACCTCCTACGAGCAGTACTTC
TRBD1 TRBJ1-1 TRBV29-1 - 13 CSVDKGGDTEAFF TGCAGCGTTGATAAAGGGGGCGACACTGAAGCTTTCTTT
- TRBJ2-2 TRBV28 - 14 CATRGQTGFGELFF TGTGCCACCCGCGGGCAGACAGGCTTCGGGGAGCTGTTTTTT
- TRBJ2-1 TRBV28 once 13 CASRRSSYNEQFF TGTGCCAGCAGACGGAGCTCCTACAATGAGCAGTTCTTC
TRBD1 TRBJ1-5 TRBV6-6 - 16 CASSYPTGAVSQPQHF TGTGCCAGCAGTTACCCGACAGGGGCCGTCTCACAGCCTCAGCATTTT
- TRBJ1-1 TRBV6-1 - 12 CASSESRTEAFF TGTGCCAGCAGTGAATCTCGGACTGAAGCTTTCTTT